This T cell receptor (beta chain) was found in a study of early T cells in non-severe SARS-CoV-2 infection. TCRdb re-derived calls from the 5' RACE reads in MiXCR, one entry per CDR3 protein. The data hold more than 90,000 distinct CDR3 sequences, with about 11% observed a single time. Trimming took 11 bases from V and 2 from J, leaving 18 bases between them. The V gene's germline CDR1 is MNHEY and CDR2 SVGEGT. The CDR3 sequence is 14 residues long. V usage is TRBV6-2 or TRBV6-3 and J usage is TRBJ2-5, with D possibly being TRBD2 (5 bases). The source of this sequence is an adult who was a healthcare worker with PCR-confirmed SARS-CoV-2 infection or an uninfected control (not recorded which). The sample taken for sequencing was whole blood. This CDR3 reads CASRPPRGQETQYF. DNA for the CDR3: TGTGCCTCCCGCCCCCCTCGGGGACAAGAGACCCAGTACTTC.